The present T cell receptor beta chain was sequenced within a study of glioma-infiltrating T cells after dendritic cell vaccination. Time point defined: after dendritic cell vaccination, including at tumor progression/relapse. The data were produced by immunoSEQ multiplex PCR, yet TCRdb's version contains in-frame clones alone and is incomplete. The sample includes 75,000 to 95,000 clones, roughly four fifths of them seen just once. Germline lookup yields CDR1 LNHDA and CDR2 SQIVND (reference sequence). V gave up 4 bases and J gave up 2 bases, with 10 bases separating them. There are 14 residues in the CDR3.

The sequencing here drew on blood, taken after dendritic cell vaccination. The receptor's source is a human donor with glioblastoma. The chain links TRBV19 to TRBJ2-3; tentatively, D is TRBD1 (6 bases). The CDR3 DNA is TGTGCCAGTAGTAGGACAGTCCACACAGATACGCAGTATTTT. Translated: CASSRTVHTDTQYF.